Sequencing of this T cell receptor (beta chain) was carried out in a study of graft-versus-host responses after intestinal transplantation. Study context: The whole recipient group had anti-thymocyte globulin induction followed by tacrolimus and steroids for around 3 years.

Points on this clone: Its antigen is not known.

Assay: immunoSEQ multiplex PCR; the TCRdb copy retains only in-frame clones and omits some. The profile shows under 30,000 clones, around 94% of them singletons. CDR3 length: 24 residues. Germline V gives CDR1 MDHEN, CDR2 SYDVKM. V dropped 3 bases and J dropped 5; count of bases not matched to a gene: 30. Whole-study findings and limits: Peak GvH clone levels in circulation were associated with early post-transplant HvG declines. Recipient marrow held GvH clones, some first seen in ileum or blood.

The rearrangement uses TRBV28 and TRBJ2-6, with 8 positions matching TRBD1. The receptor was isolated from a human patient who received an intestinal transplant, so some T cells may come from the graft donor. The material sequenced was PBMCs, taken approximately 32 days after intestinal transplant. The CDR3 loop is CASSFGTGGLRTVSVSAWANVLTF. CDR3 nucleotide sequence: TGTGCCAGCAGTTTCGGGACAGGCGGGTTAAGGACAGTATCGGTGTCGGCCTGGGCCAACGTCCTGACTTTC.